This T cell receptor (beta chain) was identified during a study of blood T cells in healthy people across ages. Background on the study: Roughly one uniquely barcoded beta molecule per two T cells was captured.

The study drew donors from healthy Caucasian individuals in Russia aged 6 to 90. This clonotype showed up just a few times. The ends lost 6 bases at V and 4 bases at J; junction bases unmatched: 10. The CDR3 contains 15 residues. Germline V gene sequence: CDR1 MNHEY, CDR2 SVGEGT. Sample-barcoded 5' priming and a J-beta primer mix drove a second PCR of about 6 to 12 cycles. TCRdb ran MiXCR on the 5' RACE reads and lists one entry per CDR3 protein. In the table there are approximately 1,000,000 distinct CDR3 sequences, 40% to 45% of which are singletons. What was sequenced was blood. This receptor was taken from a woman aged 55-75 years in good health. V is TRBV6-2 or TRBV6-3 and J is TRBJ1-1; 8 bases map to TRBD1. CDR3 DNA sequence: TGTGCCAGCAGGCGTACGGGACAGGAGACCACTGAAGCTTTCTTT. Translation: CASRRTGQETTEAFF.